One sample yielded the 4 T cell receptor beta chains listed below, sequenced in a study of shared clonotypes between healthy human individuals (dated by TCRdb to the early 2020s). Library preparation used the immunoSEQ multiplex PCR assay. Held by TCRdb, this immuneACCESS table contains in-frame sequences only and omits some clones. Under half of the omission traces to an unresolved V gene where checked; the cause of the rest is unknown. The table for this sample lists hundreds of thousands of clones; 97% of them were counted only once. Of the sample, around 0.057% is held by the ten largest clones. Input material: naive CD4+ T cells sorted from blood. The cell subset or site label here, explained by the study, means: CD45RA+ positively selected. These receptors were taken from a woman aged 25 to 39 in good health.

Here the CDR3 reads CASSLGSPYGYTF. CDR3 DNA: TGTGCCAGCAGCTTGGGCAGCCCATATGGCTACACCTTC. The chain couples TRBV4-2 to TRBJ1-2; D gene uncertain. CDR3 length: 13 residues. Germline values: CDR1 LGHNA, CDR2 YNFKEQ. Trimming took off 5 bases at V and 5 bases at J, with 12 bases between the two ends.

The rearrangement links TRBV6-5 to TRBJ2-1; D ambiguous. V lost 4 bases and J lost 3, with 10 bases in between. CDR3 size: 14 residues. The germline gives CDR1 MNHEY, CDR2 SVGAGI. CDR3 coding DNA: TGTGCCAGCAGTTCCCCAACCCTCTACAATGAGCAGTTCTTC. It is translated as CASSSPTLYNEQFF.

V and J are TRBV28 and TRBJ1-5; D gene unclear. Trimming removed 5 bases from V and 0 bases from J, with 20 bases in between. This CDR3 has 18 amino acids. Germline V gene lookup returns CDR1 MDHEN and CDR2 SYDVKM. The CDR3 DNA reads TGTGCCAGCAGTGTGTTGGCGGCACCCCCAAGTAGCAATCAGCCCCAGCATTTT. Translating it yields CASSVLAAPPSSNQPQHF.

V is TRBV11-2 and J is TRBJ2-1; unclear D gene. The ends were cut back, 8 bases at V and 4 bases at J, with 18 bases in the middle. CDR1 and CDR2 (germline): SGHAT, FQNNGV. The CDR3 is 15 amino acids. Here the CDR3 DNA reads TGTGCCAGCGGAAAGGACCCGATCTCGTACAATGAGCAGTTCTTC. Residues: CASGKDPISYNEQFF.